This T cell receptor (beta chain) was found in a study of CD8 T cells in ankylosing spondylitis (dated by TCRdb to 2016 to 2017). Context from the whole study: To find TCR variants linked to disease, the study profiled T cell receptor beta repertoires in ankylosing spondylitis patients and healthy donors. The full study cohort was made up of 25 ankylosing spondylitis patients and over 90 healthy donors. Peripheral blood was sampled, and synovial fluid was also collected from ankylosing spondylitis patients.

The research as a whole found: A TCR beta motif of eight highly homologous amino acid variants appeared characteristic of blood from ankylosing spondylitis patients. The disease-linked clones had a CD8+ phenotype and were found at relatively low frequencies in peripheral blood. The disease-linked clones were reported to be significantly enriched in matched synovial fluid samples from ankylosing spondylitis patients. Some motif variants had previously been reported in the synovial fluid and blood of reactive arthritis patients, which suggests shared mechanisms of disease initiation.

This clonotype was observed once. Its antigen has not been determined. Base qualities are not recorded, but no much larger clone differs from it by a single base. A lone read is weak support. TCRdb names Illumina HiSeq 2500 as the instrument used. Quantitative 5'-RACE with molecular barcodes was used to prepare TCR beta libraries. Under the source paper's analysis protocol: A new computational method, built on a probabilistic model of VDJ rearrangement, was used to identify disease-linked TCR variants. TCRdb trimmed the raw reads at Q25, called clones with MiXCR and kept productive beta chains. Each entry is one CDR3 protein sequence, shown with its most common DNA and genes. The V and J calls were determined by TCRdb, not by the authors. Within this sample are roughly 230,000 distinct CDR3 sequences, with about 18% of them counted one time only. Around 30% of the sample is held by the ten biggest clonotypes.

The sequence was collected from a male donor with ankylosing spondylitis or in good health (not recorded which). Sequenced sample: blood, either unsorted or a sorted T cell fraction (not recorded which).

The CDR3 reads CASSLETSGRQNTQYF. The bases are TGTGCCAGCAGCTTAGAGACTAGCGGGAGGCAGAATACGCAGTATTTT. The chain was built from TRBV13 and TRBJ2-3; TRBD2 matches 13 bases in the middle. The CDR3 covers 16 residues, taking in both the cysteine and the phenylalanine. The retained sequence is limited to the CDR3, 48 bases, with the frame set at the first base. CDR1 PRHDT and CDR2 FYEKMQ are derived from the germline V gene (reference sequence). After removal of 1 base from V and 7 bases from J, the junction retains 5 bases not matched to a gene.